The clone carrying this T cell receptor beta chain was observed at least ten times. Its antigen remains unidentified. Amplified TCR beta CDR3 regions came from RNA transcripts. Using the HTBI primer set, a first-round RT-PCR was run on the TCR CDR3. Using its own MiXCR run on the multiplex PCR reads, TCRdb lists one record per CDR3 protein. The sample records hundreds of thousands of distinct CDR3 sequences, approximately 20% being singletons. These data belong to a study of T cells in Graves' hyperthyroidism and ophthalmopathy. The V end was cut by 1 base, the J end by 10 bases, with 13 bases between. The CDR3 has 13 amino acids. In germline, CDR1 is SEHNR, CDR2 FQNEAQ (reference sequence). Study-wide findings and caveats: Ophthalmopathy, which appeared later, was predicted by the model a median 6.5 months before onset.

The sequencing sample was made of blood. This clonotype was sampled from a woman under 30 with Graves' hyperthyroidism. V gene TRBV7-9 combines with J gene TRBJ1-1; D call uncertain. The CDR3 here is CASSLGTQSGAFF. The DNA for the CDR3 is TGTGCCAGCAGCTTAGGAACCCAAAGTGGAGCTTTCTTT.